These 17 T cell receptor beta chains originate from one sample sequenced in a study of blood T cell repertoires in COVID-19. TCRdb's copy holds only in-frame clones and misses some; the assay was immunoSEQ multiplex PCR. The repertoire includes 300,000 or so clones, more than 70% of them detected once, and nearly 6.5% sits in the top ten. Sequencing was performed on peripheral blood. The receptors were sampled from a young man who had recovered from COVID-19.

J is TRBJ2-5 and V is TRBV25-1, with D perhaps matching TRBD2 (6 bases). This CDR3 region has 14 residues. The germline gives CDR1 MGHDK, CDR2 SYGVNS. V lost 4 bases, J lost 5 bases, and 14 bases lay in between. The CDR3, as DNA: TGTGCCAGCAGTGGCGGGACCTTTGGGGAGACCCAGTACTTC. This gives the protein CASSGGTFGETQYF.

This chain joins TRBV27 and TRBJ1-2, with D possibly TRBD1 on 6 matching bases. Trimming left V 11 bases short and J 0 bases short, with 31 bases between. CDR1 is MNHEY, CDR2 SMNVEV, per germline (reference sequence). This CDR3 region has 19 residues. This CDR3 reads CADNTNPTGPHATNYGYTF. CDR3 DNA sequence: TGTGCCGACAATACGAACCCTACAGGGCCCCACGCCACTAACTATGGCTACACCTTC.

The chain uses TRBV2 and TRBJ1-1; D perhaps matches TRBD1 (6 bases). V was cut by 3 bases and J by 4 bases, with 12 bases left in between. The CDR3 totals 14 residues. The germline CDR1 and CDR2 sequences are SNHLY and FYNNEI. CDR3 loop: CASSEPDRPTEAFF. In DNA form, the CDR3 reads TGTGCCAGCAGTGAGCCAGACAGGCCCACTGAAGCTTTCTTT.

The rearrangement joins TRBV2 to TRBJ1-5, with D possibly matching TRBD1 (5 bases). The length of the CDR3 is 15 residues. Germline CDR1 reads SNHLY; CDR2 reads FYNNEI. With 4 bases removed from V and 3 bases from J, the gap between germline ends came to 13 bases. Here the CDR3 reads CASSAIDSPNQPQHF. The CDR3 nucleotides read TGTGCCAGCAGTGCTATTGACAGCCCCAATCAGCCCCAGCATTTT.

The sample holds one count of this clone. V usage is TRBV19 and J usage is TRBJ1-3, with 11 positions matching TRBD1. Per the germline V gene, CDR1 is LNHDA and CDR2 is SQIVND (reference sequence). Germline trimming cut 4 bases from V and 1 base from J; bases unmatched to any gene: 6. The CDR3 covers 17 residues. The CDR3 loop reads CASSTGTGGWSGNTIYF. As DNA, the CDR3 is TGTGCCAGTAGTACCGGGACAGGGGGTTGGTCTGGAAACACCATATATTTT.

The CDR3 DNA reads TGTGCCAGTAGTATCTGGGGCAGCTCCTACGAGCAGTACTTC. Its protein is CASSIWGSSYEQYF. The chain links TRBV19 to TRBJ2-7, with D possibly TRBD1 on 5 matching bases. The CDR3 runs 14 residues. Germline V gives CDR1 LNHDA, CDR2 SQIVND (reference sequence). The V end lost 3 bases, the J end lost 0 bases, and 9 bases lay between the germline ends.

The chain combines TRBV25-1 with TRBJ2-2; 7 bases fit TRBD1. CDR1 is MGHDK, CDR2 SYGVNS, per germline. V lost 2 bases, J lost 4 bases, and 7 bases stayed unmatched. The CDR3 length is 16 residues. This CDR3 reads CASSETGRGTTGELFF. CDR3 nucleotides: TGTGCCAGCAGTGAAACTGGCAGGGGGACCACCGGGGAGCTGTTTTTT.

This sequence joins TRBV4-2 and TRBJ2-7; 9 nucleotides align to TRBD1. The CDR3 is 16 amino acids. Germline assignment: CDR1 LGHNA and CDR2 YNFKEQ. The ends lost 1 base at V and 4 bases at J; junction bases unmatched: 8. The DNA for the CDR3 is TGTGCCAGCAGCCAAGGAGAGGGACAGGGAGAGTACGAGCAGTACTTC. Translated: CASSQGEGQGEYEQYF.

The genes are TRBV3-1 (or the pseudogene TRBV3-2) and TRBJ2-3; D is undetermined. This CDR3 has 18 amino acids. Between the trimmed V and J ends, which lost 0 bases and 0 bases, there was a span of 16 bases. The germline V gene has CDR1 LGHDT and CDR2 YNNKEL (reference sequence). CDR3 loop: CASSQDIAAILSTDTQYF. The CDR3 nucleotides read TGTGCCAGCAGCCAAGATATTGCAGCGATCCTTAGCACAGATACGCAGTATTTT.

J is TRBJ2-1 and V is TRBV9; TRBD2 might be the D (5 bases). The CDR3 is made up of 13 amino acids. Germline lookup yields CDR1 SGDLS and CDR2 YYNGEE. Between the trimmed V and J ends, which lost 0 bases and 9 bases, there was a span of 10 bases. This CDR3 is CASSVVASSEQFF. CDR3 coding DNA: TGTGCCAGCAGCGTAGTAGCGAGTTCTGAGCAGTTCTTC.

The chain is built from TRBV7-3 and TRBJ2-1, with a tentative D call TRBD2 (6 bases). Per germline, CDR1 SGHTA and CDR2 FQGTGA. V was shortened by 4 bases and J by 0 bases, with 10 bases between the two germline ends. This CDR3 has 15 residues. The CDR3 is CASSWGESSYNEQFF. The CDR3 coding sequence is TGTGCCAGCAGCTGGGGGGAAAGCTCCTACAATGAGCAGTTCTTC. The full variable domain, with the rest looked up from reference TRBV7-3 and TRBJ2-1, is GAGVSQTPSNKVTEKGKYVELRCDPISGHTALYWYRQSLGQGPEFLIYFQGTGAADDSGLPNDRFFAVRPEGSVSTLKIQRTERGDSAVYLCASSWGESSYNEQFFGPGTRLTVL.

This clone has only a few counts. CDR3 region: CASATSGDEQFF. The CDR3 DNA reads TGTGCCAGCGCTACATCAGGCGATGAGCAGTTCTTC. The chain uses TRBV11-3 and TRBJ2-1; D gene unclear. This CDR3 has 12 residues. Germline CDR1 is SGHNT and CDR2 is YENEEA. V was cut by 8 bases and J by 8 bases, with 13 bases left in between.

In this sample, this clone turned up a few times. The V gene is TRBV5-5, the J gene TRBJ1-1, with unresolved D. This CDR3 has 13 residues. In germline, CDR1 is SGHKS, CDR2 YYEKEE (reference sequence). Between the trimmed V and J ends, which lost 2 bases and 1 base, there was a span of 6 bases. The CDR3 protein is CASSLEGNTEAFF. The CDR3, as DNA: TGTGCCAGCAGCTTAGAGGGGAACACTGAAGCTTTCTTT.

CDR3 sequence reads: CASSVGLASYNEQFF. The CDR3 DNA sequence: TGTGCCAGCAGCGTTGGACTAGCGTCGTACAATGAGCAGTTCTTC. The chain joins TRBV9 to TRBJ2-1; 9 bases are a match to TRBD2. Trimming removed 2 bases from V and 4 bases from J; junction bases left unmatched: 4. The CDR3 runs 15 residues. In germline, CDR1 is SGDLS, CDR2 YYNGEE.

The rearrangement links TRBV7-8 to TRBJ2-2, with D uncertain. CDR3 length: 15 residues. The V end was cut by 1 base, the J end by 4 bases, with 10 bases between. From germline, CDR1 is SGHVS and CDR2 FQNEAQ. The CDR3 DNA follows: TGTGCCAGCAGCTTAGGCACCACCGGCACCGGGGAGCTGTTTTTT. It is translated as CASSLGTTGTGELFF.

The chain joins TRBV7-2 to TRBJ2-7; 9 bases map to TRBD1. The ends lost 3 bases at V and 2 bases at J; junction bases unmatched: 5. The CDR3 sequence is 15 residues long. Per the germline V gene, CDR1 is SGHTA and CDR2 is FQGNSA. CDR3 nucleotide sequence: TGTGCCAGCAGCTTCGCAGGACAGGGGACCTACGAGCAGTACTTC. Residues: CASSFAGQGTYEQYF.

The rearrangement joins TRBV9 to TRBJ2-1, with D perhaps matching TRBD1 (5 bases). The CDR3 has 15 residues. CDR1 is SGDLS, CDR2 YYNGEE, per germline. Trimming removed 5 bases at V and 2 bases at J, with 14 bases between. CDR3 DNA sequence: TGTGCCAGCAGTCCTCATCAGGACACCTACAATGAGCAGTTCTTC. Translated: CASSPHQDTYNEQFF. Looking up the rest from reference TRBV9 and TRBJ2-1 gives the full variable domain: DSGVTQTPKHLITATGQRVTLRCSPRSGDLSVYWYQQSLDQGLQFLIQYYNGEERAKGNILERFSAQQFPDLHSELNLSSLELGDSALYFCASSPHQDTYNEQFFGPGTRLTVL.